The 13 T cell receptor beta chains presented below share a single source sample, sequenced in a study of cytomegalovirus exposure and HLA in healthy donors. Primers: 60 Vbeta forward and 13 Jbeta reverse. TCRdb's copy holds only in-frame clones and misses some; the assay was immunoSEQ multiplex PCR. The profile shows more than 150,000 clones, approximately 82% of them singletons. The specimen was PBMCs. The receptors originated from a woman in her 30s in good health and CMV-seronegative.

This clone was recorded once. V usage is TRBV29-1 and J usage is TRBJ2-3; no definite D call. Germline V gene data show CDR1 as SQVTM and CDR2 as ANQGSEA. Deletions cut 3 bases from V and 1 base from J, with 8 bases between. There are 13 residues in the CDR3. The CDR3 coding sequence is TGCAGCGTTGAGCCCATAGGCACAGATACGCAGTATTTT. Translating gives CSVEPIGTDTQYF.

The J gene is TRBJ2-7, the V gene TRBV28; 8 nucleotides align to TRBD1. The CDR3 loop spans 14 amino acids. From germline, CDR1 is MDHEN and CDR2 SYDVKM. Germline trimming cut 2 bases from V and 2 bases from J; bases unmatched to any gene: 2. The chain's CDR3 is CASSLGDRTYEQYF. The CDR3 DNA sequence: TGTGCCAGCAGTTTAGGGGACAGGACCTACGAGCAGTACTTC. The full variable domain, rest sourced from reference TRBV28 and TRBJ2-7, is DVKVTQSSRYLVKRTGEKVFLECVQDMDHENMFWYRQDPGLGLRLIYFSYDVKMKEKGDIPEGYSVSREKKERFSLILESASTNQTSMYLCASSLGDRTYEQYFGPGTRLTVT.

J is TRBJ2-2 and V is TRBV6-5, with D perhaps TRBD2 (6 bases). Germline CDR1 reads MNHEY; CDR2 reads SVGAGI. Trimming took off 10 bases at V and 1 base at J, with 13 bases between the two ends. The CDR3 sequence is 14 residues long. CDR3 nucleotide sequence: TGTGCCACCTGCCGGGACTGGAACACCGGGGAGCTGTTTTTT. This gives the protein CATCRDWNTGELFF.

The rearrangement joins TRBV11-2 to TRBJ2-7; 8 nucleotides match TRBD1. After removal of 6 bases from V and 9 bases from J, the junction contained 13 bases not matched to a gene. Germline V gene lookup returns CDR1 SGHAT and CDR2 FQNNGV. The CDR3 contains 14 residues. CDR3: CASRRRGTGETQYF. In nucleotides, the CDR3 is TGTGCCAGCAGACGAAGAGGGACAGGTGAGACGCAGTACTTC.

The J gene is TRBJ2-3, the V gene TRBV18, with TRBD2 as a possible D gene (5 bases). This CDR3 comprises 14 residues. Germline CDR1 reads KGHSH; CDR2 reads LQKENI. V lost 4 bases, J lost 5 bases, and 13 bases lay in between. The CDR3, as DNA: TGTGCCAGCTCACAGGGAGAGGGTAGAGATACGCAGTATTTT. Its protein is CASSQGEGRDTQYF.

Turning to this clone: The junction departs from germline at one end; a sequencing error may be responsible. The J gene is TRBJ2-7, the V gene TRBV7-9; unclear D gene. CDR1 and CDR2 (germline): SEHNR, FQNEAQ (reference sequence). The CDR3 runs to 12 residues. CDR3 sequence (DNA): TGTTCCAGCAGCTTATCGTCCTACGAGCAGTACTTC. It yields the protein CSSSLSSYEQYF.

V gene TRBV6-1 combines with J gene TRBJ2-1, with TRBD1 matching 8 bases. In germline, CDR1 is MNHNS, CDR2 SASEGT. The CDR3 loop spans 15 amino acids. V lost 4 bases to trimming and J lost 6 bases; unmatched junction nucleotides: 8. The CDR3 reads CASSVDRARINEQFF. CDR3 in DNA: TGTGCCAGCAGTGTGGACAGGGCTCGGATCAATGAGCAGTTCTTC.

The chain employs TRBV2 and TRBJ1-1; D ambiguous. CDR1 is SNHLY and CDR2 is FYNNEI in the germline V gene. Trimming took 2 bases from V and 4 from J, leaving 11 bases between them. The CDR3 is 14 amino acids. CDR3 region: CASSENFPGTEAFF. CDR3 coding DNA: TGTGCCAGCAGTGAAAATTTTCCGGGCACTGAAGCTTTCTTT.

V gene TRBV9 combines with J gene TRBJ2-3; 12 nucleotides line up with TRBD2. The CDR3 consists of 17 residues. CDR1 SGDLS and CDR2 YYNGEE come from the germline V gene. With 4 bases clipped from V and 0 bases from J, the junction kept 6 bases outside the gene matches. The CDR3 protein is CASSLRTSGVSTDTQYF. CDR3 in DNA: TGTGCCAGCAGCCTCAGGACTAGCGGGGTAAGCACAGATACGCAGTATTTT.

The genes are TRBV10-3 and TRBJ2-3; 8 bases are a match to TRBD2. The V and J ends lost 4 bases and 1 base, in that order; junction bases with no gene match: 4. The CDR3 totals 15 residues. The germline gives CDR1 ENHRY, CDR2 SYGVKD. The CDR3: CAISAGSGGTDTQYF. The CDR3 DNA follows: TGTGCCATCAGTGCGGGTAGCGGGGGCACAGATACGCAGTATTTT.

The rearrangement links TRBV6-6 to TRBJ2-5; a possible D gene is TRBD1 (6 bases). Deletions cut 4 bases from V and 5 bases from J, with 17 bases between. The CDR3 runs 15 residues. Germline V lookup: CDR1 MNHNY, CDR2 SVGAGI (reference sequence). The CDR3 bases are TGTGCCAGCAGTTCCCCAGGTCAGGGGAAGGAGACCCAGTACTTC. Translating it yields CASSSPGQGKETQYF.

This rearrangement joins TRBV5-5 to TRBJ2-3; D is undetermined. V lost 2 bases to trimming and J lost 6 bases, with 13 bases between them. In germline, CDR1 is SGHKS, CDR2 YYEKEE (reference sequence). The CDR3 totals 14 residues. The CDR3 bases are TGTGCCAGCAGCTTTCGACAAATCTCTGATACGCAGTATTTT. Its protein product is CASSFRQISDTQYF.

The V call is TRBV11-2, the J call TRBJ2-5; 9 nucleotides line up with TRBD1. Gene TRBJ2-7 matches the end of the DNA better, so the J call may be wrong. There are 15 residues in the CDR3. CDR1 is SGHAT and CDR2 is FQNNGV in the germline V gene. In DNA, the CDR3 is TGTGCCAGCAGCTTAGTACAGGGGGCCTCCTACGAGCAGTACTTC. Translation: CASSLVQGASYEQYF.